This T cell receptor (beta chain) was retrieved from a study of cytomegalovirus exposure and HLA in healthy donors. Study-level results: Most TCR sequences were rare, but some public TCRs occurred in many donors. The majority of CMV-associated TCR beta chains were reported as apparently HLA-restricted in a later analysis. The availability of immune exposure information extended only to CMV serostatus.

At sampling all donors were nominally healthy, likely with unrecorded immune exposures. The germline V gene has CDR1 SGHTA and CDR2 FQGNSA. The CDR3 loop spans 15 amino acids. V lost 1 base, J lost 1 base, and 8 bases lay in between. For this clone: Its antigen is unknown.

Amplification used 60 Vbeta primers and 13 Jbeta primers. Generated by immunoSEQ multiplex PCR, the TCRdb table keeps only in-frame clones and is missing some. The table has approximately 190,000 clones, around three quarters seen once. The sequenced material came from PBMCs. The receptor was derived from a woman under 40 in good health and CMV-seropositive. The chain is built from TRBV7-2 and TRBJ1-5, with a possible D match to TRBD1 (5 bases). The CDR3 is CASSLERGSNQPQHF. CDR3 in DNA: TGTGCCAGCAGCTTAGAAAGGGGCAGCAATCAGCCCCAGCATTTT. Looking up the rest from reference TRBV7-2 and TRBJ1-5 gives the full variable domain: GAGVSQSPSNKVTEKGKDVELRCDPISGHTALYWYRQSLGQGLEFLIYFQGNSAPDKSGLPSDRFSAERTGGSVSTLTIQRTQQEDSAVYLCASSLERGSNQPQHFGDGTRLSIL.